This TCR beta chain was documented in a study of regulatory T cells in long-lasting Graves disease. Study-level information: Antithyroid drugs had been taken under 3 months by newly diagnosed Graves' patients.

The time point here: newly diagnosed GD, antithyroid drugs for less than 3 months. The TCR library was prepared using RNA isolated from PBMCs. Graves' disease diagnosis relied on American Thyroid Association guidelines. Note on this clonotype: Given a much more abundant clone one base away, this may be a read error.

This CDR3 spans 14 amino acids. After removal of 3 bases from V and 3 bases from J, the junction contained 0 bases not matched to a gene. Germline CDR1 and CDR2: MRHNA and SNTAGT. Assembly of TCR beta libraries relied on iRepertoire HTBI primers together with Arm-PCR of CDR3 regions. Using its own MiXCR run on the multiplex PCR reads, TCRdb lists one record per CDR3 protein. The sample yields some 600,000 distinct CDR3 sequences, 15% to 20% seen once. These data were also reused for a study on T cells in Graves' hyperthyroidism and ophthalmopathy. From that paper: HTBI primers were used for first-round RT-PCR of the TCR CDR3.

This sequence originates from a man aged 18 to 29 with Graves disease. The rearrangement uses TRBV6-4 and TRBJ2-2; 8 nucleotides agree with TRBD1. The input for sequencing was peripheral blood mononuclear cells (PBMCs), taken at new diagnosis, from a patient treated with antithyroid drugs. CDR3 protein: CASSEQGDTGELFF. CDR3 bases: TGTGCCAGCAGTGAACAGGGGGACACCGGGGAGCTGTTTTTT.